The 5 T cell receptor beta chains given below trace back to one sample, sequenced in a study of human T cells and chemical hapten exposure (dated by TCRdb to the early 2020s). The time point label corresponds to: patch test 3, about 24 weeks after DPC sensitization. Per the publication, the treatment or condition label means: therapeutic diphenylcyclopropenone sensitization with weekly scalp DPC. The method behind the library was RACE. Sequencing instrument: NextSeq 500. Using fastp trimming at Q25 and MiXCR clonotype assembly, TCRdb reanalyzed the public sequencing data and kept in-frame beta chains. Rows with a matching CDR3 protein are joined into one entry that keeps the most common DNA and genes. This sample comprises 55,000 to 80,000 distinct CDR3 sequences, 11% of them detected only once. About 2% of the sample is in the top ten clones. Sample: whole blood, taken in connection with sensitization to the hapten diphenylcyclopropenone (DPC). The receptors were gathered from a woman aged 30 to 39 with alopecia areata. Some clones in this sample may be carry-over from other donors' samples.

V usage is TRBV19 and J usage is TRBJ1-1; 7 bases are shared with TRBD1. CDR1 and CDR2 from the germline V gene are LNHDA and SQIVND (reference sequence). The V segment lost 5 bases and the J segment 4 bases; nucleotides outside the gene matches: 13. The CDR3 is 16 residues long. The CDR3 bases are TGTGCCAGTAGTCCTCTGGTGACAGGGCAGTCCACTGAAGCTTTCTTT. Its protein is CASSPLVTGQSTEAFF.

This clonotype was seen a handful of times. V usage is TRBV7-7 and J usage is TRBJ2-5; TRBD1 might be the D (5 bases). This CDR3 has 15 amino acids. V gave up 5 bases and J gave up 2 bases, with 15 bases separating them. Germline V gene data show CDR1 as SSHAT and CDR2 as FNYEAQ (reference sequence). Here the CDR3 DNA reads TGTGCCAGCAGCCCCCAGTGGGGCCCACAAGAGACCCAGTACTTC. Protein sequence: CASSPQWGPQETQYF.

This clonotype has a handful of counts. A read error may account for a junction end that differs from germline. The V and J genes are TRBV29-1 and TRBJ2-3; 8 bases are a match to TRBD2. Germline-derived CDR1 and CDR2 are SQVTM and ANQGSEA. The CDR3 is made up of 14 amino acids. DNA of the CDR3: TGCAGCGTTGAAGATTGGACTAGCAAAGATACGCAGTATTTT. This codes for CSVEDWTSKDTQYF.

The rearrangement uses TRBV20-1 and TRBJ2-5; possible D gene TRBD2, 6 bases. Germline lookup yields CDR1 DFQATT and CDR2 SNEGSKA (reference sequence). This CDR3 has 16 amino acids. Trimming took off 6 bases at V and 2 bases at J, with 22 bases between the two ends. The CDR3 spells CSADEGRAGYQETQYF. CDR3 coding DNA: TGCAGTGCCGATGAGGGTCGAGCGGGTTATCAAGAGACCCAGTACTTC.

This clonotype was observed at least ten times. The rearrangement joins TRBV20-1 to TRBJ2-7; D possibly corresponds to TRBD2 (6 bases). The germline V and J ends were trimmed by 2 bases and 1 base, with 12 bases remaining between them. Germline V gene lookup returns CDR1 DFQATT and CDR2 SNEGSKA (reference sequence). This CDR3 spans 14 amino acids. For the CDR3, the DNA is TGCAGTGCTAGATCCGGGAGTAGTTCCTACGAGCAGTACTTC. It is translated as CSARSGSSSYEQYF.